This TCR beta chain was recovered during a study of T cells in localized non-small cell lung cancer. This clone was recorded only once. TCRdb's copy holds only in-frame clones and misses some; the assay was immunoSEQ multiplex PCR. The sample includes 2,000 to 2,500 clones, 20% to 30% of them seen just once. There are 14 residues in the CDR3. J lost 2 bases, V lost 6 bases, and 9 bases had no gene match. Germline CDR1 SQVTM, CDR2 ANQGSEA. Sequencing used normal lung tissue next to the tumor, obtained before any cancer treatment. The TCR was taken from a male donor at least 60 years old with stage II lung adenocarcinoma. The chain employs TRBV29-1 and TRBJ1-1; 7 bases map to TRBD1. The CDR3 DNA sequence: TGCAGCGTCGACAGGGAGGCAACAAACACTGAAGCTTTCTTT. Protein product: CSVDREATNTEAFF.